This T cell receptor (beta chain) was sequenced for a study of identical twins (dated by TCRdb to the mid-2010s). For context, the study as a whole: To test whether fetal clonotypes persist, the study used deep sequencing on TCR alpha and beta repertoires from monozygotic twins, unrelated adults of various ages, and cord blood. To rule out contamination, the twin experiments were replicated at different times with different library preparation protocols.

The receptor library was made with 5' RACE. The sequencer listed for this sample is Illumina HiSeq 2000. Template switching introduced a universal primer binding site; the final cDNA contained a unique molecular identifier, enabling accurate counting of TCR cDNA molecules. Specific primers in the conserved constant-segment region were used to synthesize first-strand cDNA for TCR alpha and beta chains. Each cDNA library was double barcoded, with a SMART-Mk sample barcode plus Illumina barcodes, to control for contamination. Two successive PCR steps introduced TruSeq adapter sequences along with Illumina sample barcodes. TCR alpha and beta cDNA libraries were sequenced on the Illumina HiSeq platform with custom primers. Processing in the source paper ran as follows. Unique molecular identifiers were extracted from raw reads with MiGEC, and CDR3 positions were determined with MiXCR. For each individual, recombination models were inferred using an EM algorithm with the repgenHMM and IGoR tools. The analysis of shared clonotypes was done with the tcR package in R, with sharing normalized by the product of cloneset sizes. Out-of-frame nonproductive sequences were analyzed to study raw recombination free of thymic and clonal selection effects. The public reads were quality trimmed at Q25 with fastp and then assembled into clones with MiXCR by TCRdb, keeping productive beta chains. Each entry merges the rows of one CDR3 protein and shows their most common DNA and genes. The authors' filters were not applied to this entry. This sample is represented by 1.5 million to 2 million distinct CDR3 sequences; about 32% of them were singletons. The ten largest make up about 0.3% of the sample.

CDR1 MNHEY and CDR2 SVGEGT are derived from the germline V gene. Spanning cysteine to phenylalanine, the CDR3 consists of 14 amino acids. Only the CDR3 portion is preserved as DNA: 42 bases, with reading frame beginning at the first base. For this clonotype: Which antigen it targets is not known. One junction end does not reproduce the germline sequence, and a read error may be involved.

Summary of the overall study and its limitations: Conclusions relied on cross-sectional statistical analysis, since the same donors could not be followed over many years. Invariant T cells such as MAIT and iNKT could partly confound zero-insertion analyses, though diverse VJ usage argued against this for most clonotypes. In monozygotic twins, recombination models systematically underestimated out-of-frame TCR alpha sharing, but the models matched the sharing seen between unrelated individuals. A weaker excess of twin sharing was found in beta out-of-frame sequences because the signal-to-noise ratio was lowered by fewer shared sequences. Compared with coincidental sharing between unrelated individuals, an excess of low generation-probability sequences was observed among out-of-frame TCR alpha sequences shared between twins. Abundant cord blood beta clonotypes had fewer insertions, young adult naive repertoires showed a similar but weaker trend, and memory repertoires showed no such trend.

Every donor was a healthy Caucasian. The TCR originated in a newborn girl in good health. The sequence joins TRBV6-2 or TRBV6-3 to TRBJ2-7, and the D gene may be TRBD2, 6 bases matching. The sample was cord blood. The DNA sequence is TGTGCCGGCAGTTACATGCCGGGGGTAAGAGAGCAGTACTTC. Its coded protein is CAGSYMPGVREQYF.